A selection of T cell receptor beta chains follows, all from one sample in a study of PD-1 blockade in classical Hodgkin lymphoma. Clones were sequenced by immunoSEQ multiplex PCR, and TCRdb holds only the in-frame ones, with some missing. The table records around 53,000 clones, approximately 76% of them present only once. Source: peripheral blood mononuclear cells (PBMCs), taken before the fourth cycle of nivolumab. These receptors were taken from a human donor with classical Hodgkin lymphoma. CDR3s include the opening cysteine and the closing phenylalanine or tryptophan. The order of the fields is D gene, J gene, V gene, clone size, CDR3 DNA, CDR3 protein. The D gene is left open where the match is weak. Clone size appears in some rows only: once, few, many, or a class for an expanded clone.

- | TRBJ2-1 | TRBV9 | - | TGTGCCAGCAGCGTAGAAGAGAATGAGCAGTTCTTC | CASSVEENEQFF
- | TRBJ1-1 | TRBV29-1 | - | TGCAGCGTTGTCCCAGGGTCAGCTGAAGCTTTCTTT | CSVVPGSAEAFF
- | TRBJ2-7 | TRBV7-2 | - | TGTGCCAGCAGCCGTGAGGCGTCGAGCTCCTACGAGCAGTACTTC | CASSREASSSYEQYF
TRBD1 | TRBJ1-3 | TRBV29-1 | - | TGCAGCGTCCAGAGGACAGGGGGGGTTGGAAACACCATATATTTT | CSVQRTGGVGNTIYF
- | TRBJ2-3 | TRBV5-4 | once | TGTGCCAGCAGCTTGGGACCGACAGGTGGTGGGTCTCAGTATTTT | CASSLGPTGGGSQYF
- | TRBJ2-6 | TRBV6-6 | once | TGTGCCACCATGGCTCCCTCGGGGGCCAACGTCCTGACTTTC | CATMAPSGANVLTF
TRBD2 | TRBJ2-1 | TRBV28 | - | TGTGCCAGCAGTGGCTTACTAGCGTCCCGATACAATGAGCAGTTCTTC | CASSGLLASRYNEQFF
- | TRBJ2-1 | TRBV5-5 | - | TGTGCCAGCAGCTCCCCTATTGAGGTGGGGGACCCGAGCTCCTACAATGAGCAGTTCTTC | CASSSPIEVGDPSSYNEQFF
- | TRBJ1-1 | TRBV5-3 | few | TGTGCCAGAAGTAGCCCGGCGTCAGAGGGCACTGAAGCTTTCTTT | CARSSPASEGTEAFF
TRBD1 | TRBJ1-1 | TRBV5-1 | - | TGCGCCAGCAGCTGGGGGGACAGTAAGAACACTGAAGCTTTCTTT | CASSWGDSKNTEAFF
- | TRBJ1-4 | TRBV27 | - | TGTGCCAGCAGTTTGGTTCTGAACAATGAAAAACTGTTTTTT | CASSLVLNNEKLFF
- | TRBJ2-3 | TRBV18 | - | TGTGCCAGCTCAACAGGGATTCAAGATACGCAGTATTTT | CASSTGIQDTQYF
- | TRBJ1-2 | TRBV5-1 | - | TGCGCCAGCAGCTCGTGGGAGGGGATCGACTATGGCTACACCTTC | CASSSWEGIDYGYTF
TRBD1 | TRBJ1-2 | TRBV19 | - | TGTGCCAGTAGGAAAAGGACAGGGGACGCTAACTATGGCTACACCTTC | CASRKRTGDANYGYTF
TRBD1 | TRBJ1-5 | TRBV19 | - | TGTGCCAGTAGTATTCTACAGGGGGATAATCAGCCCCAGCATTTT | CASSILQGDNQPQHF
- | TRBJ1-2 | TRBV5-1 | - | TGCGCCAGCAGCTTGACCGAAGCTAACTATGGCTACACCTTC | CASSLTEANYGYTF
- | TRBJ2-7 | TRBV29-1 | once | TGCAGCGTTGGTTCCGGGGAAAATGGGGAGCAGTACTTC | CSVGSGENGEQYF
TRBD1 | TRBJ2-5 | TRBV7-6 | - | TGTGCCAGCAGCTTTGACAGGGGGCGGGAGACCCAGTACTTC | CASSFDRGRETQYF
- | TRBJ2-5 | TRBV10-1 | - | TGCGCCAGCAGTGAGGGGGGAACGGAGACCCAGTACTTC | CASSEGGTETQYF
TRBD2 | TRBJ2-7 | TRBV9 | - | TGTGCCAGCAGCGTAGCTAGCGGGGCCTCCTACGAGCAGTACTTC | CASSVASGASYEQYF
TRBD1 | TRBJ2-1 | TRBV5-4 | - | TGTGCCAGCAGTTTGGGACAGGGGGCCTACAATGAGCAGTTCTTC | CASSLGQGAYNEQFF
TRBD2 | TRBJ2-1 | TRBV27 | - | TGTGCCAGCAGTTTAATAGGGACTAGCGGGATCAATGAGCAGTTCTTC | CASSLIGTSGINEQFF
- | TRBJ2-2 | TRBV7-9 | - | TGTGCCAGCAGCCCGACAGGTGACACCGGGGAGCTGTTTTTT | CASSPTGDTGELFF
TRBD2 | TRBJ2-3 | TRBV15 | - | TGTGCCACCAGCAGAGTTAGCGGGCGCACAGATACGCAGTATTTT | CATSRVSGRTDTQYF
- | TRBJ1-3 | TRBV15 | - | TGTGCCACCAGCAGAGATCCGGGGGTGATGGCTGGAAACACCATATATTTT | CATSRDPGVMAGNTIYF
- | TRBJ2-7 | TRBV6-5 | few | TGTGCCAGCAGTAAAAGTGGTTACGAGCAGTACTTC | CASSKSGYEQYF
- | TRBJ2-1 | TRBV7-3 | - | TGTGCCAGCACCCTCCTTGCGGGAACCTACAATGAGCAGTTCTTC | CASTLLAGTYNEQFF
TRBD1 | TRBJ2-7 | TRBV5-4 | - | TGTGCCAGCAGCCAGCCGGGACAGGGAGAAGGCGAGCAGTACTTC | CASSQPGQGEGEQYF
- | TRBJ2-7 | TRBV28 | few | TGTGCCAGCAGTCCTCCCACCGACAGATCCTACGAGCAGTACTTC | CASSPPTDRSYEQYF
TRBD1 | TRBJ1-1 | TRBV5-1 | - | TGCGCCAGCAGCTCCTACAGGGGAGAGGGCCAAACTGATGAAGCTTTCTTT | CASSSYRGEGQTDEAFF
TRBD1 | TRBJ1-2 | TRBV19 | - | TGTGCCAGTAGTCTACTCCCGGGACAGGGCCACTATGGCTACACCTTC | CASSLLPGQGHYGYTF